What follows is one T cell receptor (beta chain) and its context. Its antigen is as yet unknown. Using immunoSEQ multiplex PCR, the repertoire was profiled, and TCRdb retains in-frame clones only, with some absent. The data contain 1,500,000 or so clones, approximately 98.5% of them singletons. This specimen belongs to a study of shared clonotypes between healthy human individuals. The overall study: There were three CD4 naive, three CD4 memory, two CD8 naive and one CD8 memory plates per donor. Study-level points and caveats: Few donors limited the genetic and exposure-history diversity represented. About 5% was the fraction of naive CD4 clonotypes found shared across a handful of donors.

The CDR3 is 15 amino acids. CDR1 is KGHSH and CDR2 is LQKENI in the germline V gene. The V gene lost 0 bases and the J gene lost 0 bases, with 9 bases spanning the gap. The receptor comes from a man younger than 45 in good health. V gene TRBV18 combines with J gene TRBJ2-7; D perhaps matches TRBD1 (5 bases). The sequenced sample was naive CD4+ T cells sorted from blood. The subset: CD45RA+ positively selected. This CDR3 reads CASSPPTGPSYEQYF. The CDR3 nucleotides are TGTGCCAGCTCACCACCAACAGGACCCTCCTACGAGCAGTACTTC. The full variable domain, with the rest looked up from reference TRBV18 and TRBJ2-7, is NAGVMQNPRHLVRRRGQEARLRCSPMKGHSHVYWYRQLPEEGLKFMVYLQKENIIDESGMPKERFSAEFPKEGPSILRIQQVVRGDSAAYFCASSPPTGPSYEQYFGPGTRLTVT.